The 13 T cell receptor beta chains listed next were all sequenced from one sample in a study of identical twins. One entry per CDR3 protein results from TCRdb running MiXCR on the 5' RACE reads. The table includes hundreds of thousands of distinct CDR3 sequences, under 25% detected once. In addition, the sample was reused for a study of yellow fever vaccine responses in identical twins.

What was sequenced was CD4+ T cells sorted from blood. Receptors originate from a woman aged 18-29 years in good health.

V usage is TRBV20-1 and J usage is TRBJ2-2; TRBD1 or TRBD2 may be the D gene (5 bases each). Trimming stripped 3 bases from V and 3 bases from J, with 11 bases between. The CDR3 runs to 14 residues. Germline loops: CDR1 DFQATT, CDR2 SNEGSKA (reference sequence). The CDR3 DNA reads as TGCAGTGCTAGGGGGGAGTCCTACACCGGGGAGCTGTTTTTT. This translates into CSARGESYTGELFF.

The rearrangement joins TRBV28 to TRBJ2-2; 8 bases agree with TRBD2. The CDR3 is made up of 15 amino acids. V was clipped by 10 bases and J by 4 bases; unmatched bases: 11. Germline-derived CDR1 and CDR2 are MDHEN and SYDVKM. CDR3 DNA sequence: TGTGCCACCCAACGCGGGGGGCTGGCCACCGGGGAGCTGTTTTTT. This codes for CATQRGGLATGELFF.

The chain has TRBV9 and TRBJ2-7; D not resolved. Looked up from germline, CDR1 is SGDLS and CDR2 is YYNGEE. This CDR3 contains 14 residues. V was trimmed by 4 bases and J by 0 bases, leaving 11 bases between them. The CDR3: CASSRTATSYEQYF. For the CDR3, the DNA is TGTGCCAGCAGCCGGACGGCCACCTCCTACGAGCAGTACTTC. The full variable domain, rest sourced from reference TRBV9 and TRBJ2-7, is DSGVTQTPKHLITATGQRVTLRCSPRSGDLSVYWYQQSLDQGLQFLIQYYNGEERAKGNILERFSAQQFPDLHSELNLSSLELGDSALYFCASSRTATSYEQYFGPGTRLTVT.

The chain recombines TRBV12-3 or TRBV12-4 with TRBJ2-3; unclear D gene. This CDR3 has 15 residues. V was shortened by 7 bases and J by 0 bases, with 14 bases between the two germline ends. The CDR3 loop is CASKLWGASTDTQYF. Here the CDR3 DNA reads TGTGCCAGCAAACTTTGGGGTGCTAGCACAGATACGCAGTATTTT.

A few counts support this clonotype. The rearrangement uses TRBV29-1 and TRBJ2-1; D call uncertain. V lost 4 bases and J 9 bases, leaving 7 bases between the germline ends. Germline V gene sequence: CDR1 SQVTM, CDR2 ANQGSEA. The CDR3 extends over 10 amino acids. The CDR3: CSVAFREQFF. The CDR3 DNA reads as TGCAGCGTTGCCTTCCGTGAGCAGTTCTTC.

The J gene is TRBJ2-1, the V gene TRBV14, with 8 bases fitting TRBD2. The junction had 10 bases not matched to a gene; V was cut back by 4 bases and J by 2 bases. CDR1 is SGHDN and CDR2 is FVKESK in the germline V gene. This CDR3 contains 17 residues. The CDR3 nucleotides read TGTGCCAGCAGCCCGCTTACAGCGGGAGACACCTACAATGAGCAGTTCTTC. Encoded protein: CASSPLTAGDTYNEQFF.

This clonotype has more than one count but fewer than ten. The genes are TRBV4-1 and TRBJ1-6; D unresolved. Germline loops: CDR1 MGHRA, CDR2 YSYEKL. V was pared by 0 bases and J by 10 bases, with 13 bases between. The CDR3 contains 15 residues. CDR3 coding DNA: TGCGCCAGCAGCCAAGATTTCCCCGGTAGATCACCCCTCCACTTT. It specifies CASSQDFPGRSPLHF.

This clonotype was seen a handful of times. This chain links TRBV9 with TRBJ2-5; no firm D call. V lost 5 bases and J 3 bases, leaving 17 bases between the germline ends. Germline loops: CDR1 SGDLS, CDR2 YYNGEE. CDR3 length: 15 residues. The CDR3 bases are TGTGCCAGCAGTTCTAACGTCTGGCCCGAAGAGACCCAGTACTTC. Its protein product is CASSSNVWPEETQYF.

V gene TRBV5-5 combines with J gene TRBJ2-5; 9 nucleotides match TRBD1. Germline V CDR1 and CDR2: SGHKS, YYEKEE (reference sequence). The length of the CDR3 is 15 residues. The V gene end was trimmed by 1 base and the J gene end by 2 bases; junction bases not matched to a gene: 3. The CDR3 protein is CASSLWGQGQETQYF. The CDR3 coding sequence is TGTGCCAGCAGCTTGTGGGGACAGGGACAAGAGACCCAGTACTTC.

Only a few counts were recorded for this clonotype. The chain is built from TRBV18 and TRBJ2-3, with 8 bases identical to TRBD2. The CDR3 runs 16 residues. Germline V lookup: CDR1 KGHSH, CDR2 LQKENI. After removal of 6 bases from V and 5 bases from J, the junction contained 13 bases not matched to a gene. The CDR3 region is CASSPKSGGAGDTQYF. CDR3 nucleotides: TGTGCCAGCTCCCCCAAGTCGGGGGGGGCTGGAGATACGCAGTATTTT.

V is TRBV6-1 and J is TRBJ1-4; D might be TRBD1 (6 bases). V was shortened by 6 bases and J by 7 bases, with 15 bases between the two germline ends. In germline, CDR1 is MNHNS, CDR2 SASEGT. This CDR3 region has 14 residues. The CDR3 region is CASRSTGSGEKLFF. The CDR3 DNA reads TGTGCCAGCAGATCAACAGGGTCGGGTGAAAAACTGTTTTTT.

This clonotype has only a few counts. V is TRBV24-1 and J is TRBJ2-2; no clear D. CDR3 length: 14 amino acids. Germline CDR1 KGHDR, CDR2 SFDVKD. Trimming took 1 base from V and 0 from J, leaving 2 bases between them. CDR3 DNA sequence: TGTGCCACCAGTGATTTCACGAACACCGGGGAGCTGTTTTTT. Its protein product is CATSDFTNTGELFF.

The chain combines TRBV20-1 with TRBJ1-6; D is unclear. The germline CDR1 and CDR2 sequences are DFQATT and SNEGSKA (reference sequence). This CDR3 is 15 amino acids long. V lost 0 bases to trimming and J lost 7 bases, with 13 bases between them. CDR3 protein: CSARDLAGLNSPLHF. In DNA, the CDR3 is TGCAGTGCTAGAGATCTGGCAGGCCTCAATTCACCCCTCCACTTT.